These 15 T cell receptor beta chains originate from one sample sequenced in a study of CD8+CD57+ T cells in acquired aplastic anemia. Profiling that covered TCR beta VDJ and CDR3 relied on genomic DNA as its template. TCRdb re-called the reads through MiXCR, storing one row per CDR3 protein. The profile covers hundreds of thousands of distinct CDR3 sequences, with under 80% appearing a single time and under 5% taken by the ten largest. Sequencing was done on a sample of sorted CD4+, CD8+, or CD8+CD57+ T cells (not recorded which) from PBMCs. The source of these receptors is a human donor in good health, serving as a control.

This clonotype was observed at least ten times. V usage is TRBV6-2 or TRBV6-3 and J usage is TRBJ2-7; D gene uncertain. The CDR3 is 15 amino acids. V was shortened by 6 bases and J by 3 bases, with 18 bases between the two germline ends. CDR1 is MNHEY, CDR2 SVGEGT, per germline. The CDR3 DNA reads as TGTGCCAGCAGGGGGTCCGGATTTTCGAACTACGAGCAGTACTTC. This sequence encodes CASRGSGFSNYEQYF.

In nucleotides, the CDR3 is TGTGCCATTGGGGACATTCGCTTAGAGACCCAGTACTTC. It is translated as CAIGDIRLETQYF. The chain uses TRBV10-3 and TRBJ2-5; D perhaps matches TRBD1 (6 bases). The CDR3 extends over 13 amino acids. Between the trimmed V and J ends, which lost 9 bases and 4 bases, there was a span of 15 bases. CDR1 is ENHRY, CDR2 SYGVKD, per germline.

The chain couples TRBV5-5 to TRBJ2-3, with TRBD2 identical over 16 bases. The germline gives CDR1 SGHKS, CDR2 YYEKEE (reference sequence). The CDR3 totals 18 residues. V dropped 4 bases and J dropped 4; count of bases not matched to a gene: 9. The CDR3 DNA is TGTGCCAGCAGCCTTACCCAGGGACTAGCGGGGGGGCCAGATACGCAGTATTTT. Translation gives CASSLTQGLAGGPDTQYF.

Notes on this clonotype: Compared with germline, one end of the junction differs, possibly owing to a read error. The V and J genes are TRBV7-2 and TRBJ2-7, with TRBD2 as a possible D gene (6 bases). From germline, CDR1 is SGHTA and CDR2 FQGNSA. The CDR3 covers 13 residues. CDR3: CASSSVADTEAFF. CDR3 bases: TGTGCCAGCAGCTCAGTAGCGGACACTGAAGCTTTCTTC.

Turning to this clonotype: This may be a read error, as it is one base from a much larger clone. Given the absence of the conserved phenylalanine or tryptophan at the CDR3 end, a read error is likely. V gene TRBV5-6 combines with J gene TRBJ1-1, with a tentative D call TRBD1 (6 bases). V lost 5 bases and J 0 bases, leaving 14 bases between the germline ends. The CDR3 runs to 15 residues. CDR1 is SGHDT and CDR2 is YYEEEE in the germline V gene. CDR3 residues: CASSDIRGLNTEAFS. The DNA for the CDR3 is TGTGCCAGCAGTGATATCAGGGGTCTGAACACTGAAGCTTTCTCT.

The chain has TRBV20-1 and TRBJ2-3; perhaps TRBD2 as D (5 bases). Germline V gives CDR1 DFQATT, CDR2 SNEGSKA (reference sequence). This CDR3 spans 13 amino acids. The ends were cut back, 3 bases at V and 6 bases at J, with 13 bases in the middle. CDR3 residues: CSASSGVRDTQYF. The CDR3 coding sequence is TGCAGTGCTAGTTCCGGGGTAAGGGATACGCAGTATTTT.

This clonotype was found once. A read error may produce the germline difference seen at one junction end. The genes are TRBV5-1 and TRBJ2-3; TRBD2 is a possible D gene (6 bases). CDR3 length: 14 residues. Germline loops: CDR1 SGHRS, CDR2 YFSETQ. The CDR3 nucleotides are TGTGCTAGCAGCTTGTCGGGGGAGCCAGATACGCAGTATTTT. Amino acid sequence: CASSLSGEPDTQYF. The entire variable domain, with the rest obtained from reference TRBV5-1 and TRBJ2-3, is as follows: KAGVTQTPRYLIKTRGQQVTLSCSPISGHRSVSWYQQTPGQGLQFLFEYFSETQRNKGNFPGRFSGRQFSNSRSEMNVSTLELGDSALYLCASSLSGEPDTQYFGPGTRLTVL.

The chain recombines TRBV15 with TRBJ2-5; D is perhaps TRBD1 (6 bases). Per the germline V gene, CDR1 is LNHNV and CDR2 is YYDKDF (reference sequence). The germline V and J ends were trimmed by 1 base and 0 bases, with 9 bases remaining between them. This CDR3 spans 15 amino acids. Written as DNA, the CDR3 is TGTGCCACCAGCAGAGCAGGGGAGTACCAAGAGACCCAGTACTTC. It encodes CATSRAGEYQETQYF.

The V gene is TRBV30, the J gene TRBJ1-6, with unresolved D. CDR3 length: 13 residues. Germline CDR1 and CDR2: GTSNPN and SVGIG (reference sequence). The V end lost 3 bases, the J end lost 6 bases, and 9 bases lay between the germline ends. The CDR3 loop is CAWRSGFNSPLHF. CDR3 coding DNA: TGTGCCTGGAGATCCGGGTTTAATTCACCCCTCCACTTT.

As to this clonotype: One base away lies a much larger clone, so this may be a sequencing read error. The chain couples TRBV2 to TRBJ1-1, with a weak D call TRBD1 (5 bases). Germline CDR1 reads SNHLY; CDR2 reads FYNNEI. The CDR3 spans 13 residues. For the CDR3, the DNA is TGTGCCGGCAGTGAAGAGTGGGGGGCTGAAGCTTTCTTT. Translated, it gives CAGSEEWGAEAFF.

The chain joins TRBV19 to TRBJ2-7; weak D call: TRBD2 (6 bases). This CDR3 has 15 residues. CDR1 is LNHDA, CDR2 SQIVND, per germline (reference sequence). The V and J ends lost 5 bases and 2 bases respectively, with 16 bases between them. CDR3 nucleotides: TGTGCCAGTAGTGCCACAGCGGGCGCCGCCTACGAGCAGTACTTC. This translates into CASSATAGAAYEQYF.

The chain employs TRBV11-3 and TRBJ1-2; a weak D match, TRBD1 (6 bases). V was shortened by 11 bases and J by 12 bases, with 19 bases between the two germline ends. Germline V gene data show CDR1 as SGHNT and CDR2 as YENEEA. The CDR3 spans 11 residues. The CDR3: CAGGGKGVNTF. The CDR3 nucleotides read TGTGCCGGGGGGGGCAAGGGTGTCAACACCTTC.

The chain employs TRBV6-5 and TRBJ1-6; D possibly corresponds to TRBD1 (5 bases). The V end was cut by 7 bases, the J end by 7 bases, with 14 bases between. CDR3 length equals 14 residues. CDR1 and CDR2 (germline): MNHEY, SVGAGI. The CDR3 loop is CASKGSGRNSPLHF. CDR3 DNA: TGTGCCAGCAAAGGTTCGGGGCGAAATTCACCCCTCCACTTT.

The rearrangement joins TRBV12-3 or TRBV12-4 to TRBJ2-7, with TRBD2 as a possible D gene (6 bases). The CDR3 is 17 amino acids. The germline V and J ends were trimmed by 6 bases and 3 bases, with 24 bases remaining between them. CDR3 protein: CASRRISSGLVRYEQYF. The CDR3 DNA reads as TGTGCCAGCAGGCGTATCAGTAGCGGCTTAGTGCGCTACGAGCAGTACTTC.

V gene TRBV12-3 or TRBV12-4 combines with J gene TRBJ2-5; 8 bases are shared with TRBD1. The CDR3 is 14 residues long. V shed 6 bases and J 5 bases; nucleotides not matched to a gene: 8. CDR3 in amino acids: CASRQSDRVETQYF. The CDR3 DNA sequence: TGTGCCAGCAGGCAATCGGACAGGGTGGAGACCCAGTACTTC.